This entry lists 2 T cell receptor beta chains sequenced from one sample in a study. TCRdb re-analysed the RT-PCR reads in MiXCR, keeping a single row per CDR3 protein. The sample contains hundreds of thousands of distinct CDR3 sequences, 14% of which appear only once. Sequencing input: memory CD4+ T cells from blood. The receptors stem from a female donor in good health, serving as a healthy control.

This clonotype appeared many times. The V gene is TRBV5-5, the J gene TRBJ2-3, with 7 positions matching TRBD1. Germline assignment: CDR1 SGHKS and CDR2 YYEKEE (reference sequence). The CDR3 consists of 15 residues. The V and J ends lost 3 bases and 3 bases, in that order; junction bases with no gene match: 7. The CDR3: CASSYPGGITDTQYF. The CDR3 bases are TGTGCCAGCAGCTATCCAGGGGGAATAACAGATACGCAGTATTTT. Full variable domain (rest looked up from reference TRBV5-5 and TRBJ2-3): DAGVTQSPTHLIKTRGQQVTLRCSPISGHKSVSWYQQVLGQGPQFIFQYYEKEERGRGNFPDRFSARQFPNYSSELNVNALLLGDSALYLCASSYPGGITDTQYFGPGTRLTVL.

This chain joins TRBV5-1 and TRBJ1-2; D gene unclear. Germline V lookup: CDR1 SGHRS, CDR2 YFSETQ. Trimming removed 0 bases at V and 4 bases at J, with 10 bases between. There are 14 residues in the CDR3. The CDR3 DNA follows: TGCGCCAGCAGCTTGGTCACTGAGGGCTATGGCTACACCTTC. Translated, it gives CASSLVTEGYGYTF.